One and the same sample provided the 20 T cell receptor beta chains below, sequenced in a study of blood T cell repertoires in COVID-19. Generated by immunoSEQ multiplex PCR, the TCRdb table keeps only in-frame clones and is missing some. The sample contains 230,000 or so clones, around 83% of which appear only once. The sequencing input was PBMCs or T cells enriched from blood (not recorded which). Source of these receptors: a woman in her 50s who had been exposed to COVID-19.

The V and J genes are TRBV6-5 and TRBJ1-6; tentative D call: TRBD1 (5 bases). Germline CDR1 reads MNHEY; CDR2 reads SVGAGI. The CDR3 extends over 14 amino acids. Trimming shortened V by 8 bases and J by 15 bases, and 23 bases separated the two germline ends. CDR3 in DNA: TGTGCCAGCGGTTCAAGCGGGGACGGAGGAGTCCTCCACTTT. Its translation: CASGSSGDGGVLHF.

This rearrangement joins TRBV2 to TRBJ1-4; D not resolved. Trimming removed 7 bases at V and 7 bases at J, with 16 bases between. This CDR3 region has 14 residues. The germline gives CDR1 SNHLY, CDR2 FYNNEI. The CDR3 spells CASIRAARGEKLFF. In nucleotides, the CDR3 is TGTGCCAGCATCCGGGCAGCTCGGGGTGAAAAACTGTTTTTT.

This chain links TRBV3-1 (or the pseudogene TRBV3-2) with TRBJ1-4, with D unclear. V lost 2 bases and J lost 0, with 10 bases in between. Germline V gene lookup returns CDR1 LGHDT and CDR2 YNNKEL (reference sequence). The CDR3 spans 16 residues. The CDR3 spells CASSQIQKSTNEKLFF. In DNA, the CDR3 is TGTGCCAGCAGCCAAATCCAGAAGTCAACTAATGAAAAACTGTTTTTT.

The rearrangement links TRBV19 to TRBJ1-4, with a weak D call TRBD1 (6 bases). Trimming cost V 7 bases and J 0 bases, with 15 bases left between them. The CDR3 has 16 residues. Germline CDR1 and CDR2: LNHDA and SQIVND (reference sequence). The CDR3 protein is CASNRRGGATNEKLFF. DNA of the CDR3: TGTGCCAGTAATCGAAGAGGGGGGGCAACTAATGAAAAACTGTTTTTT. Based on the CDR3 plus reference TRBV19 and TRBJ1-4, the full variable domain is DGGITQSPKYLFRKEGQNVTLSCEQNLNHDAMYWYRQDPGQGLRLIYYSQIVNDFQKGDIAEGYSVSREKKESFPLTVTSAQKNPTAFYLCASNRRGGATNEKLFFGSGTQLSVL.

This clone was recorded once. V and J are TRBV5-6 and TRBJ1-5; 7 bases line up with TRBD1. The CDR3 is 15 amino acids. Germline V gives CDR1 SGHDT, CDR2 YYEEEE. V dropped 4 bases and J dropped 3; count of bases not matched to a gene: 7. The CDR3 here is CASSNRGPLNQPQHF. The CDR3 DNA reads TGTGCCAGCAGCAACAGGGGTCCCCTCAATCAGCCCCAGCATTTT.

The rearrangement links TRBV7-2 to TRBJ2-1; 7 bases fit TRBD1. The CDR3 has 16 residues. V lost 2 bases and J lost 6; bases outside the gene matches: 10. The germline gives CDR1 SGHTA, CDR2 FQGNSA. CDR3: CASSLSGAQGTNEQFF. For the CDR3, the DNA is TGTGCCAGCAGCTTAAGTGGGGCACAGGGGACCAATGAGCAGTTCTTC.

V usage is TRBV6-5 and J usage is TRBJ2-1; D is ambiguous. V was trimmed by 8 bases and J by 4 bases, leaving 15 bases between them. Germline values: CDR1 MNHEY, CDR2 SVGAGI. The CDR3 contains 14 residues. CDR3 residues: CASSARSVYNEQFF. The CDR3, as DNA: TGTGCCAGCTCGGCTAGATCCGTGTACAATGAGCAGTTCTTC.

The J gene is TRBJ1-1, the V gene TRBV5-1; D may be TRBD1 (5 bases). V lost 4 bases and J 0 bases, leaving 13 bases between the germline ends. Germline CDR1 reads SGHRS; CDR2 reads YFSETQ. The CDR3 runs 15 residues. This chain's CDR3 is CASSKTVHLNTEAFF. The CDR3 nucleotides are TGCGCCAGCAGCAAGACAGTTCACCTGAACACTGAAGCTTTCTTT.

J is TRBJ2-7 and V is TRBV10-1; TRBD1 is a possible D gene (5 bases). Germline lookup yields CDR1 WNHNN and CDR2 SYGVQD (reference sequence). Trimming removed 0 bases from V and 4 bases from J, with 10 bases in between. This CDR3 is 14 amino acids long. The CDR3 reads CASSESSRAYEQYF. CDR3 sequence (DNA): TGCGCCAGCAGTGAGTCCTCCAGGGCGTACGAGCAGTACTTC.

This sequence joins TRBV5-1 and TRBJ1-2, with 10 positions matching TRBD1. Trimming removed 3 bases from V and 2 bases from J; junction bases left unmatched: 4. The length of the CDR3 is 15 residues. The germline V gene has CDR1 SGHRS and CDR2 YFSETQ. The CDR3: CASSSPGQGNYGYTF. DNA of the CDR3: TGCGCCAGCAGCTCTCCGGGACAGGGGAACTATGGCTACACCTTC.

This chain uses TRBV27 with TRBJ1-5; D possibly corresponds to TRBD1 (6 bases). Looked up from germline, CDR1 is MNHEY and CDR2 is SMNVEV (reference sequence). The CDR3 has 18 residues. V lost 4 bases and J 7 bases, leaving 26 bases between the germline ends. CDR3 sequence reads: CASSSLRGRGREGQPQHF. CDR3 coding DNA: TGTGCCAGCAGTTCACTCCGGGGCAGGGGAAGAGAGGGGCAGCCCCAGCATTTT.

V and J are TRBV19 and TRBJ1-1; 9 bases line up with TRBD1. Germline CDR1 and CDR2: LNHDA and SQIVND (reference sequence). The trim removed 5 bases at V and 7 bases at J, leaving 8 bases unmatched. The CDR3 consists of 14 residues. The CDR3 DNA reads as TGTGCCAGTAGTCCGGGACAGGGAGTTGGTGAAGCTTTCTTT. Its translation is CASSPGQGVGEAFF.

The gene calls are TRBV6-1 and TRBJ1-3; D call uncertain. Germline lookup yields CDR1 MNHNS and CDR2 SASEGT. Between the trimmed V and J ends, which lost 0 bases and 4 bases, there was a span of 19 bases. The CDR3 runs to 18 residues. This CDR3 reads CASSEARFLGGRGNTIYF. The CDR3 region has the DNA TGTGCCAGCAGTGAAGCGAGGTTCCTAGGAGGACGAGGAAACACCATATATTTT.

The chain has TRBV6-1 and TRBJ2-7; 9 nucleotides align to TRBD1. V was pared by 2 bases and J by 1 base, with 3 bases of the junction left unmatched. The CDR3 loop spans 15 amino acids. Germline V gene data show CDR1 as MNHNS and CDR2 as SASEGT. CDR3 sequence (DNA): TGTGCCAGCAGTGAAATGACAGGGGGGTCCTACGAGCAGTACTTC. Translation gives CASSEMTGGSYEQYF.

Of note for this clone: Other nucleotide sequences from this sample produce the same CDR3. The chain carries TRBV2 and TRBJ2-7; D is undetermined. CDR3 length: 11 amino acids. Trimming removed 4 bases at V and 3 bases at J, with 4 bases between. Germline CDR1 is SNHLY and CDR2 is FYNNEI. The CDR3 nucleotides are TGTGCCAGCAGTGCCGTCTACGAGCAGTACTTC. The encoded protein is CASSAVYEQYF.

The CDR3: CASSFYEGPGLNTEAFF. The CDR3 bases are TGTGCCAGCAGTTTCTATGAGGGCCCGGGCCTGAACACTGAAGCTTTCTTT. The chain recombines TRBV28 with TRBJ1-1, with D uncertain. The germline V gene has CDR1 MDHEN and CDR2 SYDVKM. This CDR3 comprises 17 residues. V lost 3 bases, J lost 0 bases, and 17 bases lay in between.

The chain carries TRBV28 and TRBJ1-2; unclear D gene. The germline gives CDR1 MDHEN, CDR2 SYDVKM. The germline V and J ends were trimmed by 5 bases and 4 bases, with 14 bases remaining between them. The CDR3 extends over 14 amino acids. CDR3 in amino acids: CASSLSLVGYGYTF. In DNA form, the CDR3 reads TGTGCCAGCAGTCTTTCACTGGTCGGCTATGGCTACACCTTC.

The gene calls are TRBV21-1 and TRBJ2-3; the table names TRBD2, a call not compared with the DNA. TRBV21-1 has pseudogene status. The CDR3 is 19 residues long. Here the CDR3 DNA reads TGTGCCAGCAGCAAAGGGAGGCTAGCGGGGGCTCGGTTCTCAGATACGCAGTATTTT. It codes for CASSKGRLAGARFSDTQYF.

The chain joins TRBV25-1 to TRBJ1-1; the D is unclear. Germline V gives CDR1 MGHDK, CDR2 SYGVNS. Trimming took off 4 bases at V and 0 bases at J, with 12 bases between the two ends. The CDR3 runs 15 residues. CDR3 residues: CASSAAEGMNTEAFF. DNA of the CDR3: TGTGCCAGCAGTGCAGCAGAGGGTATGAACACTGAAGCTTTCTTT.

The chain combines TRBV28 with TRBJ1-2; possibly TRBD1 for D (5 bases). V dropped 2 bases and J dropped 0 bases, with 13 bases sitting between them. The CDR3 totals 16 residues. In germline, CDR1 is MDHEN, CDR2 SYDVKM. The CDR3 spells CASSLRAGIANYGYTF. The DNA of the CDR3 is TGTGCCAGCAGTTTACGGGCAGGGATAGCTAACTATGGCTACACCTTC.